The entry below gives a single TCR beta chain sequence along with its context. Sample time point: healthy volunteer bleed at 2 weeks. Unfractionated whole blood yielded total RNA. This sample stems from a study of human T cells and chemical hapten exposure. TCRdb ran MiXCR on the RACE reads and lists one entry per CDR3 protein. The sample yields about 130,000 distinct CDR3 sequences, approximately 10% seen once. The TCR comes from a male donor in good health. Some clones in this sample may be carry-over from other donors' samples. The sequencing input was whole blood.

The CDR3 DNA sequence: TGCGCCAGCAGCTCCCAACTGACAGGGGCGGGCACTGAAGCTTTCTTT. Translating gives CASSSQLTGAGTEAFF. V usage is TRBV5-1 and J usage is TRBJ1-1, with 8 bases identical to TRBD1. V trimming: 3 bases; J trimming: 4 bases; junction bases outside the gene matches: 11. CDR3 size: 16 residues. Germline V gene data show CDR1 as SGHRS and CDR2 as YFSETQ.